These 24 T cell receptor beta chains were all obtained from the same sample, sequenced in a study of chemoradiotherapy in HPV16-positive cancers. Only in-frame clones appear in the TCRdb table, and some are missing; sequencing was by immunoSEQ multiplex PCR. The top ten hold about 8.2% of the sample, which has fewer than 6,500 clones, more than 65% seen once. The material sequenced was tumor tissue, taken from a patient who underwent chemoradiotherapy. The receptor set was obtained from a human donor with HPV-associated anogenital cancer.

This chain joins TRBV6-6 and TRBJ2-2, with a tentative D call TRBD1 (5 bases). The germline V and J ends were trimmed by 1 base and 1 base, with 10 bases remaining between them. CDR1 is MNHNY, CDR2 SVGAGI, per germline (reference sequence). The CDR3 runs to 16 residues. The chain's CDR3 is CASSYWRDRNTGELFF. Here the CDR3 DNA reads TGTGCCAGCAGTTACTGGCGCGACAGGAACACCGGGGAGCTGTTTTTT.

The chain links TRBV7-6 to TRBJ2-3; a weak D match, TRBD2 (5 bases). The V gene's germline CDR1 is SGHVS and CDR2 FNYEAQ. This CDR3 region has 16 residues. V was cut by 3 bases and J by 0 bases, with 13 bases left in between. The CDR3 DNA reads as TGTGCCAGCAGCTTTTCTGGTAGCGAGAGCACAGATACGCAGTATTTT. This codes for CASSFSGSESTDTQYF.

This clone was counted a few times. The V call is TRBV28, the J call TRBJ1-2; TRBD1 matches 9 bases. Germline CDR1 reads MDHEN; CDR2 reads SYDVKM. This CDR3 has 15 amino acids. Unmatched junction bases numbered 3, after V lost 4 bases and J lost 0 bases. The CDR3 sequence is CASSWWDRANYGYTF. The CDR3, as DNA: TGTGCCAGCAGTTGGTGGGACAGGGCTAACTATGGCTACACCTTC.

The V and J genes are TRBV6-5 and TRBJ1-6, with a possible D match to TRBD1 (5 bases). Germline CDR1 MNHEY, CDR2 SVGAGI. The CDR3 contains 16 residues. V dropped 2 bases and J dropped 0 bases, with 8 bases sitting between them. This CDR3 is CASSYSDSSYNSPLHF. The CDR3 bases are TGTGCCAGCAGTTACAGTGACAGCTCCTATAATTCACCCCTCCACTTT.

The chain carries TRBV7-2 and TRBJ1-1; TRBD1 might be the D (6 bases). V was trimmed by 2 bases and J by 9 bases, leaving 13 bases between them. The CDR3 spans 13 residues. Germline values: CDR1 SGHTA, CDR2 FQGNSA. CDR3 bases: TGTGCCAGCAGCTTATACAGGGCCGCTAAAGCTTTCTTT. Its translation: CASSLYRAAKAFF. Complete variable domain (other parts from reference TRBV7-2 and TRBJ1-1): GAGVSQSPSNKVTEKGKDVELRCDPISGHTALYWYRQSLGQGLEFLIYFQGNSAPDKSGLPSDRFSAERTGGSVSTLTIQRTQQEDSAVYLCASSLYRAAKAFFGQGTRLTVV.

The rearrangement links TRBV5-1 to TRBJ2-3; the D is unclear. V was cut by 2 bases and J by 0 bases, with 7 bases left in between. The germline CDR1 and CDR2 sequences are SGHRS and YFSETQ. CDR3 size: 14 residues. This CDR3 is CASSLGSSTDTQYF. DNA of the CDR3: TGCGCCAGCAGCTTAGGATCGAGCACAGATACGCAGTATTTT. The whole variable domain, remainder taken from reference TRBV5-1 and TRBJ2-3, is KAGVTQTPRYLIKTRGQQVTLSCSPISGHRSVSWYQQTPGQGLQFLFEYFSETQRNKGNFPGRFSGRQFSNSRSEMNVSTLELGDSALYLCASSLGSSTDTQYFGPGTRLTVL.

The count of this clone is one. The chain recombines TRBV7-2 with TRBJ1-5, with 8 bases that match TRBD1. Germline lookup yields CDR1 SGHTA and CDR2 FQGNSA. Germline trimming cut 3 bases from V and 2 bases from J; bases unmatched to any gene: 3. The CDR3 totals 15 residues. Written as DNA, the CDR3 is TGTGCCAGCAGCTTGGGACAGGCAGGCAATCAGCCCCAGCATTTT. It translates to CASSLGQAGNQPQHF.

The chain links TRBV18 to TRBJ1-2, with 7 bases matching TRBD1. Germline V lookup: CDR1 KGHSH, CDR2 LQKENI. CDR3 length equals 15 residues. J lost 2 bases, V lost 3 bases, and 6 bases had no gene match. The CDR3 nucleotides read TGTGCCAGCTCACCCTCGGGACAGCAAAACTATGGCTACACCTTC. This gives the protein CASSPSGQQNYGYTF.

The chain couples TRBV5-1 to TRBJ1-1; D uncertain. The CDR3 totals 12 residues. V was clipped by 7 bases and J by 1 base, with 8 bases between them. The germline V gene has CDR1 SGHRS and CDR2 YFSETQ. The CDR3 sequence is CASRKENTEAFF. Written as DNA, the CDR3 is TGCGCCAGCCGGAAGGAGAACACTGAAGCTTTCTTT.

The chain is built from TRBV21-1 and TRBJ1-1; the table gives TRBD1 as D, unverified against the DNA. TRBV21-1 is recorded as a pseudogene. There are 18 residues in the CDR3. The CDR3 here is CASSKGRCRTGLSTEAFF. CDR3 coding DNA: TGTGCCAGCAGCAAAGGAAGATGTCGGACAGGTCTATCCACTGAAGCTTTCTTT.

This clone showed up just once. V gene TRBV12-5 combines with J gene TRBJ2-3; 7 bases are shared with TRBD1. The CDR3 covers 17 residues. Per the germline V gene, CDR1 is LGHNT and CDR2 is FRNRAP. V gave up 3 bases and J gave up 4 bases; unmatched junction bases: 13. This CDR3 reads CASGLFPRQGRADTQYF. The CDR3, as DNA: TGTGCTAGTGGTTTATTCCCACGACAGGGACGAGCAGATACGCAGTATTTT.

The count of this clone is one. This rearrangement joins TRBV6-5 to TRBJ1-1, with D possibly TRBD1 on 5 matching bases. V lost 2 bases and J 4 bases, leaving 14 bases between the germline ends. Germline V lookup: CDR1 MNHEY, CDR2 SVGAGI. The CDR3 consists of 15 residues. The CDR3 reads CASSYLIGGTTEAFF. As DNA, the CDR3 is TGTGCCAGCAGTTACCTTATCGGGGGGACCACTGAAGCTTTCTTT.

The chain recombines TRBV9 with TRBJ1-5; weak D call: TRBD1 (5 bases). From germline, CDR1 is SGDLS and CDR2 YYNGEE. This CDR3 comprises 14 residues. V was trimmed by 0 bases and J by 3 bases, leaving 7 bases between them. DNA of the CDR3: TGTGCCAGCAGCGTAGGGGGCCCCAATCAGCCCCAGCATTTT. Encoded protein: CASSVGGPNQPQHF.

This chain joins TRBV27 and TRBJ1-1; D might be TRBD1 (6 bases). Germline V gene data show CDR1 as MNHEY and CDR2 as SMNVEV (reference sequence). The CDR3 has 14 residues. Trimming removed 4 bases at V and 0 bases at J, with 9 bases between. This chain's CDR3 is CASSSGQMNTEAFF. The DNA of the CDR3 is TGTGCCAGCAGTTCCGGACAGATGAACACTGAAGCTTTCTTT.

This clone is a singleton in its sample. The chain joins TRBV9 to TRBJ1-1, with TRBD1 as a possible D gene (5 bases). CDR1 and CDR2 from the germline V gene are SGDLS and YYNGEE. V dropped 0 bases and J dropped 8 bases, with 11 bases sitting between them. The CDR3 is 13 residues long. CDR3 in amino acids: CASSVGVEGEAFF. The CDR3 DNA reads TGTGCCAGCAGCGTAGGGGTCGAGGGGGAAGCTTTCTTT.

The V call is TRBV10-2, the J call TRBJ2-3, with 10 nucleotides matching TRBD2. This CDR3 spans 16 amino acids. V lost 2 bases to trimming and J lost 4 bases; unmatched junction nucleotides: 6. Germline V CDR1 and CDR2: WSHSY, SAAADI. The CDR3 bases are TGCGCCAGCAGTGAGAGGAGCGGGGGGGCGGCAGATACGCAGTATTTT. This encodes CASSERSGGAADTQYF.

The V call is TRBV5-6, the J call TRBJ2-5, with D possibly TRBD2 on 6 matching bases. The V gene lost 0 bases and the J gene lost 3 bases, with 15 bases spanning the gap. The CDR3 has 16 residues. Germline V CDR1 and CDR2: SGHDT, YYEEEE. CDR3 amino acids: CASSLVRRVREETQYF. The CDR3 nucleotides read TGTGCCAGCAGCTTGGTTAGGAGGGTAAGAGAAGAGACCCAGTACTTC.

The V call is TRBV5-8, the J call TRBJ1-6; D remains ambiguous. V lost 4 bases and J lost 2, with 13 bases in between. Germline assignment: CDR1 SGHTS and CDR2 YDEGEE. The CDR3 consists of 16 residues. CDR3 coding DNA: TGTGCCAGCAGCAGGCCGCAGGAGACCTATAATTCACCCCTCCACTTT. Amino acid sequence: CASSRPQETYNSPLHF.

V is TRBV7-2 and J is TRBJ1-2; 8 positions match TRBD1. The CDR3 extends over 13 amino acids. V gave up 5 bases and J gave up 4 bases; unmatched junction bases: 3. Germline V gives CDR1 SGHTA, CDR2 FQGNSA. CDR3 loop: CASSPDRGYGYTF. CDR3 nucleotides: TGTGCCAGCAGCCCCGACAGGGGCTATGGCTACACCTTC.

This sequence joins TRBV11-2 and TRBJ2-1; 7 bases map to TRBD2. The CDR3 sequence is 16 residues long. The germline CDR1 and CDR2 sequences are SGHAT and FQNNGV. V lost 2 bases and J lost 0; bases outside the gene matches: 4. The CDR3 region is CASSLRGDLSYNEQFF. The CDR3 nucleotides read TGTGCCAGCAGCTTACGGGGGGACCTCTCCTACAATGAGCAGTTCTTC.

The chain combines TRBV18 with TRBJ1-2; D ambiguous. V was shortened by 3 bases and J by 6 bases, with 11 bases between the two germline ends. The germline CDR1 and CDR2 sequences are KGHSH and LQKENI. The CDR3 consists of 13 residues. CDR3 region: CASSPASANGYTF. The CDR3 nucleotides read TGTGCCAGCTCACCGGCGAGCGCCAATGGCTACACCTTC.

The chain carries TRBV21-1 and TRBJ1-5. TRBV21-1 is assigned pseudogene status. The CDR3 totals 16 residues. The CDR3 is CASSKDGERRSQPQHF. In DNA form, the CDR3 reads TGTGCCAGCAGCAAAGACGGGGAAAGAAGGAGTCAGCCCCAGCATTTT.

This chain's CDR3 is CASSLGGSGGNTIYF. CDR3 bases: TGTGCCAGCAGCTTAGGCGGGTCTGGTGGAAACACCATATATTTT. The chain uses TRBV5-4 and TRBJ1-3, with D unresolved. Trimming removed 2 bases from V and 3 bases from J, with 12 bases in between. The CDR3 is made up of 15 amino acids. Germline loops: CDR1 SGHNT, CDR2 YYREEE (reference sequence).

The rearrangement joins TRBV7-5 to TRBJ2-1; TRBD2, as called in the table, went unchecked against the DNA. TRBV7-5 corresponds to a pseudogene. This CDR3 has 18 amino acids. The DNA of the CDR3 is TGTGTCAGCCTAGGGGCTAGCGGGGGGAAACCTCCGGACATTGAGCAGTTCTTC. Translating gives CVSLGASGGKPPDIEQFF.